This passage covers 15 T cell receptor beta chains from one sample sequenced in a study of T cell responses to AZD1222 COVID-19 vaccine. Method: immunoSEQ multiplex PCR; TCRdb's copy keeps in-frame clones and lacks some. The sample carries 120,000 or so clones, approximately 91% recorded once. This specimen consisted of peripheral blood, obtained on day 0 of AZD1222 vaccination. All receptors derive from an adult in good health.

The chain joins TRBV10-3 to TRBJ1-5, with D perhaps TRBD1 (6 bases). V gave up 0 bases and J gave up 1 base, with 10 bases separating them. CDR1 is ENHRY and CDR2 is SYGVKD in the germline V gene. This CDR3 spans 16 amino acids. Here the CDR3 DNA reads TGTGCCATCAGTGAGTCGGTAGGGGGGAGCAATCAGCCCCAGCATTTT. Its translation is CAISESVGGSNQPQHF.

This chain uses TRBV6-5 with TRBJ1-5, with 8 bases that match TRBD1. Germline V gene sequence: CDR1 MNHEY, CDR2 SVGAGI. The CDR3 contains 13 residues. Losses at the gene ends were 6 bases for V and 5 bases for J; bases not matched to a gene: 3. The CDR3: CASRGDRYQPQHF. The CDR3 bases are TGTGCCAGCAGGGGGGACAGGTATCAGCCCCAGCATTTT.

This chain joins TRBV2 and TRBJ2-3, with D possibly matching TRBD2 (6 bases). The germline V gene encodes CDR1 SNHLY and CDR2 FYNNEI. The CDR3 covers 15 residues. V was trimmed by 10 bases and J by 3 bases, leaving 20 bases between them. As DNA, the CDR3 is TGTGCCACTGGCCTGACGGGACTCATGACAGATACGCAGTATTTT. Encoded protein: CATGLTGLMTDTQYF.

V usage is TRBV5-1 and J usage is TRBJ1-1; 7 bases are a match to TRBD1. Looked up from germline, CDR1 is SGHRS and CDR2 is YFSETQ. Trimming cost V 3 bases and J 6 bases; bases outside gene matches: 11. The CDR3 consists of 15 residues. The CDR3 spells CASSSTRQGVSEAFF. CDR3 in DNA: TGCGCCAGCAGCTCCACAAGACAGGGCGTATCTGAAGCTTTCTTT.

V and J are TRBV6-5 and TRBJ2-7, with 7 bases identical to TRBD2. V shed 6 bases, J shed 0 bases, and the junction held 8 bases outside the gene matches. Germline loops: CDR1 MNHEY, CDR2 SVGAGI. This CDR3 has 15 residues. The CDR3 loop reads CASSPGRTSSYEQYF. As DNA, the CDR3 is TGTGCCAGCAGCCCCGGGAGGACCAGCTCCTACGAGCAGTACTTC.

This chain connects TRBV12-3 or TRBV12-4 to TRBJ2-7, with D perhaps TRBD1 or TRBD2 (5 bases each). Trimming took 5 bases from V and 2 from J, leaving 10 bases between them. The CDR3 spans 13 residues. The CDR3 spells CASSRQTTYEQYF. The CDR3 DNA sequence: TGTGCCAGCAGTCGACAGACTACCTACGAGCAGTACTTC.

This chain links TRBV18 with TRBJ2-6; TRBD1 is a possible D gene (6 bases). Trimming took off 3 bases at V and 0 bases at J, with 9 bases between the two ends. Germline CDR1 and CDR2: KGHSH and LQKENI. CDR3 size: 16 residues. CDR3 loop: CASSPGQYSGANVLTF. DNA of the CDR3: TGTGCCAGCTCACCGGGACAATACTCTGGGGCCAACGTCCTGACTTTC.

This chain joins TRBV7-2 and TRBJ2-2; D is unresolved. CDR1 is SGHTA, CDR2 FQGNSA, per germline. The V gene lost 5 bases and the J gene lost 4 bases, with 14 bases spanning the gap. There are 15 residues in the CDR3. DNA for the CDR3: TGTGCCAGCAGCACAGCCTTAGTAACCACCGGGGAGCTGTTTTTT. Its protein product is CASSTALVTTGELFF.

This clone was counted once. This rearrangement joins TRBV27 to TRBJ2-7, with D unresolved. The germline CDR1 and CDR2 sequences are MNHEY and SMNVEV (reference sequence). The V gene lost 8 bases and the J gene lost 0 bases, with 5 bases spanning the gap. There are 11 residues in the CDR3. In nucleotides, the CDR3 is TGTGCCAGCCAAAGCTCCTACGAGCAGTACTTC. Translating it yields CASQSSYEQYF.

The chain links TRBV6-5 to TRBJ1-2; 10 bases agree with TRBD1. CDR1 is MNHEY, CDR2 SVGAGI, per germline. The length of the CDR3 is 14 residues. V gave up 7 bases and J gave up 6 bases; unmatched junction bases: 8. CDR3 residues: CASKLGDRGDGYTF. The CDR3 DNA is TGTGCCAGCAAACTGGGGGACAGGGGAGATGGCTACACCTTC.

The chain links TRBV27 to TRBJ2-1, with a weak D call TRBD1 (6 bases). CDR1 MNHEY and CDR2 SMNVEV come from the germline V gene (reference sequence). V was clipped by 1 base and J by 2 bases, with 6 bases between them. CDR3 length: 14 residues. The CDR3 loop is CASSLWGPYNEQFF. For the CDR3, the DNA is TGTGCCAGCAGTTTATGGGGGCCCTACAATGAGCAGTTCTTC.

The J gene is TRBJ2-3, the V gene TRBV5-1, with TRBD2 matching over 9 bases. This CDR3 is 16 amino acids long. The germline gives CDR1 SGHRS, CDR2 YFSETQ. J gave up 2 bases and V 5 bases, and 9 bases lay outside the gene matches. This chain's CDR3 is CASRTASGANTDTQYF. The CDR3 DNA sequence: TGCGCCAGCAGGACGGCTAGCGGGGCCAACACAGATACGCAGTATTTT.

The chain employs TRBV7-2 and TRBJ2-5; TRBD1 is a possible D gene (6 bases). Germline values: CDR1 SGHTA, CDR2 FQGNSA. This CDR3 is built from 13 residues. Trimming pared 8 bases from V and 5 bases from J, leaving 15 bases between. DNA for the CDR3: TGTGCCAGCGGGGACGGGACATTGGAGACCCAGTACTTC. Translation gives CASGDGTLETQYF.

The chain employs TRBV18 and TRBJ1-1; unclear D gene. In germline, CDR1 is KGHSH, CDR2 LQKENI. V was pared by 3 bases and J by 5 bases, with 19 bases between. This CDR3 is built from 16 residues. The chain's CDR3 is CASSPEDGRTVTEAFF. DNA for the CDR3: TGTGCCAGCTCACCTGAGGACGGCAGGACTGTGACTGAAGCTTTCTTT.

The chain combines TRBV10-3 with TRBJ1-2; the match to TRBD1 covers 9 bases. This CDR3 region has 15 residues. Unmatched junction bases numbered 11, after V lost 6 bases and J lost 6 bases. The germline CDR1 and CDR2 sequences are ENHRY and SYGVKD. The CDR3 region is CAISLSGTGNDGYTF. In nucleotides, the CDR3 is TGTGCCATCAGCCTATCCGGGACAGGGAACGATGGCTACACCTTC.